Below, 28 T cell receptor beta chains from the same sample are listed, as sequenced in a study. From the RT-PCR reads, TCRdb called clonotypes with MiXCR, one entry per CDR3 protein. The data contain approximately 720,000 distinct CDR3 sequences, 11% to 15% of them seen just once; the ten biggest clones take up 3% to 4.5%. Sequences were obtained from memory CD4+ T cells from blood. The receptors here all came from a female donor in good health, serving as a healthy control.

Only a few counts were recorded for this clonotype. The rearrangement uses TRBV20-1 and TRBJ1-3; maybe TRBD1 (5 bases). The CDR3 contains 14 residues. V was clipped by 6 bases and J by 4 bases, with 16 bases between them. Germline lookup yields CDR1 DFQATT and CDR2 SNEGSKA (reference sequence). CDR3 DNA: TGCAGTGCCCCATTGGAGGGGTGGGGAAACACCATATATTTT. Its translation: CSAPLEGWGNTIYF.

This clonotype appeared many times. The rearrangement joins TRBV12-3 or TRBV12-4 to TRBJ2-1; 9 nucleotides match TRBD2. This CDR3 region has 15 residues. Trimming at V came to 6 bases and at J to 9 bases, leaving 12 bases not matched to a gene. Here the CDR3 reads CASSVAGVGFGEQFF. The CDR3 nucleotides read TGTGCCAGCAGCGTAGCGGGAGTAGGCTTCGGTGAGCAGTTCTTC.

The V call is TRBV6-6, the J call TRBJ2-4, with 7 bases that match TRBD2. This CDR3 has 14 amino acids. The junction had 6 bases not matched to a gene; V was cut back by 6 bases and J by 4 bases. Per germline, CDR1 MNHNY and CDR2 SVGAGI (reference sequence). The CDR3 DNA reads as TGTGCCAGCAGCTCAGCGGGACTTAAAAACATTCAGTACTTC. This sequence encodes CASSSAGLKNIQYF.

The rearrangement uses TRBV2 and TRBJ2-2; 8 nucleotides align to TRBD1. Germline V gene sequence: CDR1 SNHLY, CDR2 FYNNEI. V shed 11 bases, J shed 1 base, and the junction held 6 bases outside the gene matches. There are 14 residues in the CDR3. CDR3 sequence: CAGTGTGNTGELFF. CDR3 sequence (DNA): TGTGCCGGCACCGGGACAGGGAACACCGGGGAGCTGTTTTTT.

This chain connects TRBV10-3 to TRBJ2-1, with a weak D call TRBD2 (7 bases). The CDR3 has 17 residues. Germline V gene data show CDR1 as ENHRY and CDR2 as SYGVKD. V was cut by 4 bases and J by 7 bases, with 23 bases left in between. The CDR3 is CAISGGAGASTGNEQFF. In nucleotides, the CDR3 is TGTGCCATCAGTGGGGGGGCGGGAGCCTCAACGGGGAATGAGCAGTTCTTC.

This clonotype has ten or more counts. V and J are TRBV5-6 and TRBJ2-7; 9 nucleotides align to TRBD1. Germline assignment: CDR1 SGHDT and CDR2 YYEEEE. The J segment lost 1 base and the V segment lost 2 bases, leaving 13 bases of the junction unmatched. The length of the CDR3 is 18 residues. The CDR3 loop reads CASSFRDRERAGSYEQYF. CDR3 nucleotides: TGTGCCAGCAGCTTCCGGGACAGGGAAAGAGCGGGATCCTACGAGCAGTACTTC.

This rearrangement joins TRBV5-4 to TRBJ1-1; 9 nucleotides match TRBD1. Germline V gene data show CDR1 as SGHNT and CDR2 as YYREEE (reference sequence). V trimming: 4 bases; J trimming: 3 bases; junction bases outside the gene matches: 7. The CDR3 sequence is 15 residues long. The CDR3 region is CASSVIWTGDTEAFF. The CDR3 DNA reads TGTGCCAGCAGCGTGATATGGACAGGGGACACTGAAGCTTTCTTT.

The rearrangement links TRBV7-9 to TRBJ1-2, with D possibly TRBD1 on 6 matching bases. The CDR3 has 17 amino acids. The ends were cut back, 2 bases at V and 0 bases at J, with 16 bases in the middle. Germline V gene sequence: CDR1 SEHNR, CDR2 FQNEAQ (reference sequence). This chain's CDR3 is CASSLRTGHGANYGYTF. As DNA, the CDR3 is TGTGCCAGCAGCTTACGTACAGGGCACGGGGCTAACTATGGCTACACCTTC.

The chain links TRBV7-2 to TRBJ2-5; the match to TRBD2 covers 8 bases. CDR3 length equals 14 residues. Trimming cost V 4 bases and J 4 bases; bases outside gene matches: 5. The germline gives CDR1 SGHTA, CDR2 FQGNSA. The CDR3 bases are TGTGCCAGCAGCTCCCGGACTAGCCGAGAGACCCAGTACTTC. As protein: CASSSRTSRETQYF.

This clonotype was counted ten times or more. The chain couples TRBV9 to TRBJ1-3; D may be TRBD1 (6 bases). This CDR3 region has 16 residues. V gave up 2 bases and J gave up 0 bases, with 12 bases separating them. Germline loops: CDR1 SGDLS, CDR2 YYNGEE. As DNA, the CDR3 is TGTGCCAGCAGCGTCGACAGGATCCGCTCTGGAAACACCATATATTTT. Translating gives CASSVDRIRSGNTIYF.

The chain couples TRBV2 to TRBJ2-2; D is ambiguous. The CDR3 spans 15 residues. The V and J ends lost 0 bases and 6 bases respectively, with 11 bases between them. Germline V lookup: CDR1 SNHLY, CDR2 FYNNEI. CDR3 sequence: CASSEAPWTAGELFF. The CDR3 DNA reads TGTGCCAGCAGTGAAGCCCCCTGGACCGCCGGGGAGCTGTTTTTT.

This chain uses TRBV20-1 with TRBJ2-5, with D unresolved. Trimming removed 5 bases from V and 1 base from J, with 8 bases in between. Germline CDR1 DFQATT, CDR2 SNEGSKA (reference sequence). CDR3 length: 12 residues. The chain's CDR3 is CSARPTQETQYF. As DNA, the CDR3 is TGCAGTGCTCGCCCGACCCAAGAGACCCAGTACTTC.

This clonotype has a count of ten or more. DNA for the CDR3: TGTGCCATCAGTGAGTCTCAGTACCAAGAGACCCAGTACTTC. It specifies CAISESQYQETQYF. The J gene is TRBJ2-5, the V gene TRBV10-3; no definite D call. This CDR3 has 14 amino acids. Trimming pared 0 bases from V and 0 bases from J, leaving 5 bases between. CDR1 ENHRY and CDR2 SYGVKD come from the germline V gene.

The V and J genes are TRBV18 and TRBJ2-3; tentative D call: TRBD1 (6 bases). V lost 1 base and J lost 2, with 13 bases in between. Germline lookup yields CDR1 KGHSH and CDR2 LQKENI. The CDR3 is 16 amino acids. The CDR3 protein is CASSPLATGLTDTQYF. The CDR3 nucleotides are TGTGCCAGCTCACCACTTGCGACAGGACTCACAGATACGCAGTATTTT.

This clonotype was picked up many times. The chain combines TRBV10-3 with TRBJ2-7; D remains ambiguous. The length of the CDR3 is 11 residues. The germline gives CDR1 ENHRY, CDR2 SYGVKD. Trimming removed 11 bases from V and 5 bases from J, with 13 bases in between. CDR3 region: CAARATDEQYF. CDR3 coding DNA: TGTGCCGCGCGTGCGACGGACGAGCAGTACTTC.

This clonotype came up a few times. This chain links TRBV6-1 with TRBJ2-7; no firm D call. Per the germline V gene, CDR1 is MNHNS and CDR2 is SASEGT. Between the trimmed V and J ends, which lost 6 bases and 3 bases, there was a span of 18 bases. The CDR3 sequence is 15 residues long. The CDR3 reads CASSAPRAERYEQYF. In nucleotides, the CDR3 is TGTGCCAGCAGCGCCCCCCGGGCGGAGCGCTACGAGCAGTACTTC.

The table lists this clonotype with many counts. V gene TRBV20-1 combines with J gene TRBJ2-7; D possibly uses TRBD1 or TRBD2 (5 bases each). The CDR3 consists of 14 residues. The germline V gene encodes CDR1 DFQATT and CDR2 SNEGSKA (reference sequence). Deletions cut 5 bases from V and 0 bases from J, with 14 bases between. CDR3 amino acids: CSASVGALSYEQYF. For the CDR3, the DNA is TGCAGTGCTTCTGTCGGGGCTCTCTCCTACGAGCAGTACTTC.

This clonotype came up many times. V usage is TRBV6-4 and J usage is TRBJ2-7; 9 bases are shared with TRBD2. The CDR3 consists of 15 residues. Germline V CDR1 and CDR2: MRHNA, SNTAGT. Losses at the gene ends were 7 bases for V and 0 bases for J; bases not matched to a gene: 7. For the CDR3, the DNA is TGTGCCAGCACTCCAAATAGCGGGAGCTCCTACGAGCAGTACTTC. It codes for CASTPNSGSSYEQYF.

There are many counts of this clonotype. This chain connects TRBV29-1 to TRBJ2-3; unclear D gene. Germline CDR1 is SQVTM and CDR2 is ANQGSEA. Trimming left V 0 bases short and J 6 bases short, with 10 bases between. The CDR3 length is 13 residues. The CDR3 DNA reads TGCAGCGTTGAAGATCGAATCCCCGATACGCAGTATTTT. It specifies CSVEDRIPDTQYF.

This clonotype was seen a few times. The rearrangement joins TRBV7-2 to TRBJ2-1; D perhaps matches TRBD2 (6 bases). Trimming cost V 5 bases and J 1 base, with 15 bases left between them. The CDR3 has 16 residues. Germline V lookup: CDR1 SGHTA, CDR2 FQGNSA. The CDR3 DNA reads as TGTGCCAGCAGCACTCAGAGCGGGCCTTCCTACAATGAGCAGTTCTTC. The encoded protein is CASSTQSGPSYNEQFF.

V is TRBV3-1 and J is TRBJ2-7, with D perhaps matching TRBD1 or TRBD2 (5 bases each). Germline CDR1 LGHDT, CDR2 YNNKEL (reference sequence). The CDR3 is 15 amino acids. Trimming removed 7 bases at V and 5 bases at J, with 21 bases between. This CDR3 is CASKLSWGSVDEQYF. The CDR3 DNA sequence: TGTGCCAGCAAACTTTCGTGGGGGTCGGTCGACGAGCAGTACTTC.

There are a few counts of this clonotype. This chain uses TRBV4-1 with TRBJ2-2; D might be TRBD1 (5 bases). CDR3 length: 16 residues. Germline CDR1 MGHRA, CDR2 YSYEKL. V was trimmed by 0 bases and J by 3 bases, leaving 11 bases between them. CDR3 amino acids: CASSQEVGHYTGELFF. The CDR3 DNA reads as TGCGCCAGCAGCCAAGAAGTAGGACACTACACCGGGGAGCTGTTTTTT.

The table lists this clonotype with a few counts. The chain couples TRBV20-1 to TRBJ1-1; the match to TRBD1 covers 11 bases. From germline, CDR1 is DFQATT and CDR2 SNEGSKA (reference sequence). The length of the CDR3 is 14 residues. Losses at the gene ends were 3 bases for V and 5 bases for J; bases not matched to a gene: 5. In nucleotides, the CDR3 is TGCAGTGCTAGGAGGACAGGGGGCTTGACTGAAGCTTTCTTT. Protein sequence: CSARRTGGLTEAFF.

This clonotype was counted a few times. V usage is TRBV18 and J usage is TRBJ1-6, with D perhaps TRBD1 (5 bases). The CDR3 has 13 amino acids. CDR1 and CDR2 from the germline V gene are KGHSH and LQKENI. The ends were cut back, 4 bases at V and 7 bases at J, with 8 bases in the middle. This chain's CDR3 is CASSRDGNSPLHF. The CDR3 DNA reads TGTGCCAGCTCACGGGACGGAAATTCACCCCTCCACTTT. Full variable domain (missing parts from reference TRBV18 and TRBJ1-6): NAGVMQNPRHLVRRRGQEARLRCSPMKGHSHVYWYRQLPEEGLKFMVYLQKENIIDESGMPKERFSAEFPKEGPSILRIQQVVRGDSAAYFCASSRDGNSPLHFGNGTRLTVT.

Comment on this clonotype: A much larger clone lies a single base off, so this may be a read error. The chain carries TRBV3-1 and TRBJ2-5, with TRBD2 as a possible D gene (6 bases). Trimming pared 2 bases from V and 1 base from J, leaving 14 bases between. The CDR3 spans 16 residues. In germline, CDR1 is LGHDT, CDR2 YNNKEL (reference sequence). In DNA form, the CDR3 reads TGTGCCAGCAGCCAAAGGGCTAGCGCCTCCCAAGAGACCCAGTACTTC. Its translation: CASSQRASASQETQYF.

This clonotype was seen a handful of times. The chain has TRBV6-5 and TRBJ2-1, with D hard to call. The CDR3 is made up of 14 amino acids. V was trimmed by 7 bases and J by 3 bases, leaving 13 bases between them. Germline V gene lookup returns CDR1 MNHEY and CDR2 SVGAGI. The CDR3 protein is CASKRQTLYNEQFF. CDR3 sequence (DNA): TGTGCCAGCAAACGGCAGACACTCTACAATGAGCAGTTCTTC.

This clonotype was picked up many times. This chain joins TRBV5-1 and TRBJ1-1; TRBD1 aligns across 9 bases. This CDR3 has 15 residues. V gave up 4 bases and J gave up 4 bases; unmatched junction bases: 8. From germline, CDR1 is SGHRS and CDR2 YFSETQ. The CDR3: CASSTGPGQGTEAFF. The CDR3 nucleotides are TGCGCCAGCAGCACTGGCCCGGGACAGGGCACTGAAGCTTTCTTT.

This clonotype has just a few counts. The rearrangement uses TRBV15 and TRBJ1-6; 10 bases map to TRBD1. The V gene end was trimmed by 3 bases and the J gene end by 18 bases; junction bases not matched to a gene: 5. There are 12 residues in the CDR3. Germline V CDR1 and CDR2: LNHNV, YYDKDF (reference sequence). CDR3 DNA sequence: TGTGCCACCAGCAGGGAGACAGGGGGCCCCCACTTT. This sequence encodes CATSRETGGPHF.